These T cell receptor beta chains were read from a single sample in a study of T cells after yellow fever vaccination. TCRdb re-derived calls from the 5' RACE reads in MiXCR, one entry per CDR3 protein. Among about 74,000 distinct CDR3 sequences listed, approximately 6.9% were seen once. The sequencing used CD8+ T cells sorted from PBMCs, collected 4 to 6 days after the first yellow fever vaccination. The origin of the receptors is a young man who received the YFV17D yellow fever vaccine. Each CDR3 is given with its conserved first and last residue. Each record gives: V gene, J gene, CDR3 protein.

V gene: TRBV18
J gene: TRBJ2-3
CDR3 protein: CASSPVQGSDTQYF

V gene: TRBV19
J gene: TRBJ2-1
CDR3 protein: CASSITGGRSYNEQFF

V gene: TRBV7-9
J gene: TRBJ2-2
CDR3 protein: CASSGDLEGMAGELFF

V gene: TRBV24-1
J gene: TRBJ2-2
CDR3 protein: CATSALPGQNTGELFF

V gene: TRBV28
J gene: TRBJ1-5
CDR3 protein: CASSTGGRFSNQPQHF

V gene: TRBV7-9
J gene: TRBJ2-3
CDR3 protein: CASSSPGGVTDTQYF

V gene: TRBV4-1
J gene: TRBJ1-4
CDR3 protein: CASSPTGSTNEKLFF

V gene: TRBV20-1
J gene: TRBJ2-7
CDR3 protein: CSARAGEPYEQYF

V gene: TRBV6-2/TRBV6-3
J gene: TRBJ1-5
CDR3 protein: CASSRVFNQPQHF

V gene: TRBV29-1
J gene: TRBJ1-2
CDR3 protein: CSVDIAQGPNGYTF

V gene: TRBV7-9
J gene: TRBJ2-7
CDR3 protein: CASSPDSNEQYF

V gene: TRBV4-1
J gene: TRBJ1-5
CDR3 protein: CASSRDRGFSQPQHF

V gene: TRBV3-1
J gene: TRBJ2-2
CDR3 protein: CASSQRWTGGPGGELFF

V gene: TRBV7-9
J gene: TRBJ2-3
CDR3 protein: CASSLAGPDTQYF

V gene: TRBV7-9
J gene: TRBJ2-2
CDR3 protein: CASSLDGTHTGELFF

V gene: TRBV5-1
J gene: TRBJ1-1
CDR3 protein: CASSLRTGMNTEAFF

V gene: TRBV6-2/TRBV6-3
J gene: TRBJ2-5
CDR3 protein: CASSLTSGLQETQYF

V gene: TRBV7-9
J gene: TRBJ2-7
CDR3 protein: CASSLNPYEQYF

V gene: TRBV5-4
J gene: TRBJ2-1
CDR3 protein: CASSLGATPYNEQFF

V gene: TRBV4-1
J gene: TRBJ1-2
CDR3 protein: CASSQGDGYYGYTF

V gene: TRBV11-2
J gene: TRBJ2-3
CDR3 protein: CASSWTPPDTQYF

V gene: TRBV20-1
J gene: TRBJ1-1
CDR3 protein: CSAREWTEAFF

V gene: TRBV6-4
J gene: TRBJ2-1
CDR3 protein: CASSMDRGQRNEQFF

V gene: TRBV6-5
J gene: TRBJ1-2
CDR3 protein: CASRRGAHGYTF

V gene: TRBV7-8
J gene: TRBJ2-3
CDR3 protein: CASSYNPGTITDTQYF

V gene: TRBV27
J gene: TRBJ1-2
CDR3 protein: CASSARGGGGVYGYTF

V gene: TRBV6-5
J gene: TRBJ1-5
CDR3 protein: CASSFGQGFQPQHF

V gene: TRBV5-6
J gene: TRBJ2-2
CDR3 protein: CASSGRRPGELFF

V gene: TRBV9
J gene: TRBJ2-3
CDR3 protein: CASSVGHQGADTQYF

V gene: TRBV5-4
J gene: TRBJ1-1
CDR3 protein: CASSPGTGPTEAFF

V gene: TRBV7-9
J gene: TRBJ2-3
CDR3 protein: CASNPRTSGVTDTQYF

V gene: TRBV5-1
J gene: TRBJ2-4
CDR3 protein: CATRDRDSDQIQYF

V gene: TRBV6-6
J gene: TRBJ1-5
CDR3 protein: CASSGPNQPQHF

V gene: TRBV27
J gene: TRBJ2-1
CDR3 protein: CASSPSTGRNEQFF

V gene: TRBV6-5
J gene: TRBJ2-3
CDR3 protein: CASSYGGRGKAQYF

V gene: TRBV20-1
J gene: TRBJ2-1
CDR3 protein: CSAGGLAGGSSYNEQFF

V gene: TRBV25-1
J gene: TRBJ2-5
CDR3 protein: CASRGTEETQYF

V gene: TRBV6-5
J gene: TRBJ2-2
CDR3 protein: CASSYSAGLAGELFF